Following are 6 T cell receptor beta chains from one sample sequenced in a study of tumor-infiltrating lymphocytes in primary liver carcinoma. Unsorted bulk tissue of about 20-31 mg yielded co-extracted RNA and DNA. TCR beta cDNA was made from approximately 500 ng total RNA with a constant-region primer. Sequencing libraries for TCR beta derived from three nested multiplex PCR rounds that used slightly modified ARM-PCR. Rounds one and two of PCR, each of 10 cycles, were primed with TRBV1-TRBV30 forward primers and a C-beta reverse primer. Each CDR3 protein gets one entry after TCRdb re-called the multiplex PCR reads with MiXCR. The sample lists approximately 92,000 distinct CDR3 sequences, approximately 68% seen once, with 9.5% in the top ten. The sequenced sample consisted of liver tumor tissue from sampling region 5. Subset described: tumor region T5, tumor centre. These TCRs come from a woman in her sixties or seventies with primary liver carcinoma and hepatitis B virus infection.

With respect to this clonotype: The germline gene is not matched at one end of the junction; a read error may be the cause. The chain couples TRBV11-2 to TRBJ2-3, with D maybe TRBD1 (6 bases). Per germline, CDR1 SGHAT and CDR2 FQNNGV. CDR3 length: 15 amino acids. CDR3 nucleotides: TGCGCCAGCAGGCCGACAGGATCGTCAATAGATACGCAGTATTTT. It encodes CASRPTGSSIDTQYF.

This clonotype was counted a single time. The junction and the germline gene differ at one end; a read error may be behind it. V usage is TRBV11-3 and J usage is TRBJ2-7; D remains ambiguous. In germline, CDR1 is SGHNT, CDR2 YENEEA. This CDR3 has 15 residues. CDR3 coding DNA: TGTACCAGCAGTCTGGAACCCCTAGGGATCTACGAGCAGTACTTC. Translating it yields CTSSLEPLGIYEQYF.

About this clonotype: Germline and junction disagree at one end, which may indicate a read error. This chain connects TRBV11-1 to TRBJ2-6, with D maybe TRBD1 (5 bases). This CDR3 spans 15 amino acids. Germline V gives CDR1 SGHAT, CDR2 FQDESV (reference sequence). In DNA form, the CDR3 reads TGTGCCAGCAGGCTGCAGGGAAATGGGGACAACGTCCTGACTTTC. Its translation is CASRLQGNGDNVLTF.

The chain has TRBV7-9 and TRBJ1-1, with 7 bases aligning to TRBD1. This CDR3 has 14 amino acids. Germline V gene sequence: CDR1 SEHNR, CDR2 FQNEAQ (reference sequence). After removal of 10 bases from V and 10 bases from J, the junction contained 18 bases not matched to a gene. CDR3 protein: CAIIPQGSVSGAFF. The DNA of the CDR3 is TGTGCCATCATCCCACAGGGGAGCGTTTCCGGAGCTTTCTTT.

This chain joins TRBV4-1 and TRBJ2-7, with D possibly TRBD1 on 5 matching bases. V was trimmed by 1 base and J by 6 bases, leaving 16 bases between them. Per germline, CDR1 MGHRA and CDR2 YSYEKL. The CDR3 totals 15 residues. DNA for the CDR3: TGCGCCAGCAGCCAAGTGGGGCAGAGAGTTATCGAGCAGTACTTC. Translation gives CASSQVGQRVIEQYF.

This clonotype was counted ten times or more. In DNA form, the CDR3 reads TGCAGCGTTGAGAAAGGGAACGAGCAGTACTTC. This codes for CSVEKGNEQYF. This sequence joins TRBV29-1 and TRBJ2-7; no firm D call. CDR1 is SQVTM, CDR2 ANQGSEA, per germline. The CDR3 consists of 11 residues. Trimming stripped 3 bases from V and 5 bases from J, with 8 bases between.